The T cell receptor beta chain under discussion was sequenced for a study of blood T cell repertoires in COVID-19. Study overall: The origin of the acute and convalescent COVID-19 samples was the United States, Italy and Spain. The analysed material was cDNA or gDNA that came from T cells, B-cell-depleted T cells, or PBMCs.

The V end lost 0 bases, the J end lost 1 base, and 12 bases lay between the germline ends. The CDR3 loop spans 15 amino acids. Germline CDR1 reads GTSNPN; CDR2 reads SVGIG (reference sequence). In the study's own analysis: Estimation of nucleated cell counts was performed using reference gene primer amplification. Assay used: immunoSEQ multiplex PCR; TCRdb lists only in-frame clones, some missing. D and trimming come from the DNA, and the V and J calls and clone size come from that table. The top ten hold around 3% of the sample, which has a few hundred thousand clones, 70% to 90% seen once. What was sequenced was peripheral blood. This rearrangement joins TRBV30 to TRBJ1-1; D not certain. The receptor was derived from a man aged 18 to 30 with active or convalescent COVID-19. DNA for the CDR3: TGTGCCTGGAGTGTACAGCCCCAGACGAACACTGAAGCTTTCTTT. Amino acid sequence: CAWSVQPQTNTEAFF.